These 19 T cell receptor beta chains originate from one sample sequenced in a study of T cell responses to AZD1222 COVID-19 vaccine. The data were produced by immunoSEQ multiplex PCR, yet TCRdb's version contains in-frame clones alone and is incomplete. The sample includes 75,000 to 100,000 clones, more than 75% of them seen just once. Sample: peripheral blood, taken on day 0 of AZD1222 vaccination. The receptor source for this set is an adult in good health.

The rearrangement links TRBV5-4 to TRBJ1-2, with 8 bases lining up with TRBD1. Trimming at V came to 0 bases and at J to 5 bases, leaving 6 bases not matched to a gene. The germline V gene encodes CDR1 SGHNT and CDR2 YYREEE (reference sequence). The CDR3 is 15 amino acids. In nucleotides, the CDR3 is TGTGCCAGCAGCTTGGCCTTAGGACAGGGATATGGCTACACCTTC. Translated: CASSLALGQGYGYTF.

The chain couples TRBV19 to TRBJ1-1; D ambiguous. Germline V CDR1 and CDR2: LNHDA, SQIVND (reference sequence). The length of the CDR3 is 13 residues. V was shortened by 3 bases and J by 6 bases, with 11 bases between the two germline ends. The CDR3 bases are TGTGCCAGTAGTATGAGGGAAGCACCTGAAGCTTTCTTT. Encoded protein: CASSMREAPEAFF. Full variable domain (rest looked up from reference TRBV19 and TRBJ1-1): DGGITQSPKYLFRKEGQNVTLSCEQNLNHDAMYWYRQDPGQGLRLIYYSQIVNDFQKGDIAEGYSVSREKKESFPLTVTSAQKNPTAFYLCASSMREAPEAFFGQGTRLTVV.

This clone was counted between two and nine times. The CDR3, as DNA: TGTGCCAGCAGTTACTCGTTTGGGGGAAGCAATCAGCCCCAGCATTTT. Protein sequence: CASSYSFGGSNQPQHF. J is TRBJ1-5 and V is TRBV6-5, with D perhaps TRBD1 (5 bases). The V end lost 0 bases, the J end lost 1 base, and 10 bases lay between the germline ends. Per germline, CDR1 MNHEY and CDR2 SVGAGI. This CDR3 contains 16 residues.

This chain joins TRBV5-1 and TRBJ2-5; 12 nucleotides align to TRBD2. The germline CDR1 and CDR2 sequences are SGHRS and YFSETQ. This CDR3 contains 15 residues. Unmatched junction bases numbered 7, after V lost 7 bases and J lost 3 bases. Here the CDR3 reads CASVLAGGPEETQYF. The CDR3 DNA sequence: TGCGCCAGCGTCCTAGCGGGGGGGCCGGAAGAGACCCAGTACTTC.

V is TRBV6-5 and J is TRBJ1-5, with D maybe TRBD1 (6 bases). With 5 bases removed from V and 5 bases from J, the gap between germline ends came to 13 bases. CDR1 MNHEY and CDR2 SVGAGI come from the germline V gene. The length of the CDR3 is 14 residues. Here the CDR3 DNA reads TGTGCCAGCAGTCTCCGGGACAACTATCAGCCCCAGCATTTT. This sequence encodes CASSLRDNYQPQHF.

The V and J genes are TRBV20-1 and TRBJ2-5; no definite D call. This CDR3 has 11 amino acids. Germline V gene data show CDR1 as DFQATT and CDR2 as SNEGSKA (reference sequence). V dropped 6 bases and J dropped 5 bases, with 10 bases sitting between them. The CDR3 loop is CSAPHGETQYF. CDR3 sequence (DNA): TGCAGTGCCCCCCACGGGGAGACCCAGTACTTC.

The V call is TRBV4-3, the J call TRBJ2-1, with a weak D call TRBD2 (6 bases). V was pared by 0 bases and J by 1 base, with 13 bases between. CDR3 length: 17 amino acids. From germline, CDR1 is LGHNA and CDR2 YSLEER. DNA for the CDR3: TGCGCCAGCAGCCAAGATACGGGTGCGGGGTCCTACAATGAGCAGTTCTTC. Encoded protein: CASSQDTGAGSYNEQFF.

As DNA, the CDR3 is TGTGCCAGCAGTCGCGGGTTCGGGAGTCAGCCCCAGCATTTT. As protein: CASSRGFGSQPQHF. J is TRBJ1-5 and V is TRBV28; D remains ambiguous. Looked up from germline, CDR1 is MDHEN and CDR2 is SYDVKM. Trimming shortened V by 5 bases and J by 6 bases, and 14 bases separated the two germline ends. The CDR3 totals 14 residues.

Written as DNA, the CDR3 is TGTGCCAGCAGCCAAAGTCTGGGTCAGCCCCAGCATTTT. Protein product: CASSQSLGQPQHF. The V call is TRBV3-1 (or the pseudogene TRBV3-2), the J call TRBJ1-5; D is ambiguous. There are 13 residues in the CDR3. Trimming removed 2 bases from V and 6 bases from J, with 8 bases in between. CDR1 and CDR2 (germline): LGHDT, YNNKEL (reference sequence).

V is TRBV5-1 and J is TRBJ1-6, with TRBD1 matching 7 bases. Germline V CDR1 and CDR2: SGHRS, YFSETQ. CDR3 size: 13 residues. V lost 9 bases, J lost 5 bases, and 5 bases stayed unmatched. CDR3: CATRDRDNSPLHF. CDR3 bases: TGCGCCACCCGGGACAGAGATAATTCACCCCTCCACTTT.

The genes are TRBV7-2 and TRBJ2-1; TRBD2 matches 9 bases. This CDR3 contains 15 residues. Trimming took 4 bases from V and 2 from J; bases not matched to a gene: 3. Germline values: CDR1 SGHTA, CDR2 FQGNSA. CDR3 in amino acids: CASSSPSGAYNEQFF. The DNA for the CDR3 is TGTGCCAGCAGCTCTCCTAGCGGGGCCTACAATGAGCAGTTCTTC.

This chain uses TRBV20-1 with TRBJ1-2; 7 bases agree with TRBD1. V was clipped by 3 bases and J by 3 bases; unmatched bases: 7. Germline V lookup: CDR1 DFQATT, CDR2 SNEGSKA (reference sequence). The CDR3 contains 14 residues. For the CDR3, the DNA is TGCAGTGCTAGTTTCGGGCAGGGGGACTATGGCTACACCTTC. It codes for CSASFGQGDYGYTF.

This chain links TRBV6-5 with TRBJ2-7, with D maybe TRBD1 (5 bases). The CDR3 covers 15 residues. Trimming shortened V by 6 bases and J by 0 bases, and 15 bases separated the two germline ends. The germline V gene has CDR1 MNHEY and CDR2 SVGAGI. CDR3 DNA: TGTGCCAGCAGGATGACAGCCGCGGCCTCCTACGAGCAGTACTTC. It translates to CASRMTAAASYEQYF.

The V and J genes are TRBV10-3 and TRBJ1-2, with D tentatively TRBD1 (5 bases). The CDR3 consists of 14 residues. Trimming pared 3 bases from V and 2 bases from J, leaving 10 bases between. Germline CDR1 and CDR2: ENHRY and SYGVKD. CDR3 sequence (DNA): TGTGCCATCAGTGATGGGGCAGGGAACTATGGCTACACCTTC. Residues: CAISDGAGNYGYTF.

The rearrangement uses TRBV9 and TRBJ1-2, with D unresolved. The germline V and J ends were trimmed by 0 bases and 2 bases, with 5 bases remaining between them. Germline values: CDR1 SGDLS, CDR2 YYNGEE. CDR3 length: 13 amino acids. CDR3 loop: CASSVDHNYGYTF. CDR3 sequence (DNA): TGTGCCAGCAGCGTAGACCACAACTATGGCTACACCTTC.

The chain links TRBV12-5 to TRBJ1-2, with a weak D call TRBD1 (5 bases). The CDR3 contains 15 residues. Germline CDR1 is LGHNT and CDR2 is FRNRAP. Trimming pared 5 bases from V and 8 bases from J, leaving 21 bases between. The CDR3 nucleotides read TGTGCTAGTGGTACCCGGGACCCCGTCCCCTCCGGCTACACCTTC. This sequence encodes CASGTRDPVPSGYTF.

This CDR3 is CAWSAGRETFSNQPQHF. The CDR3, as DNA: TGTGCCTGGAGTGCCGGACGGGAGACATTTAGCAATCAGCCCCAGCATTTT. The chain recombines TRBV30 with TRBJ1-5, with unresolved D. Trimming cost V 1 base and J 0 bases, with 16 bases left between them. Germline CDR1 GTSNPN, CDR2 SVGIG (reference sequence). The CDR3 is 17 amino acids.

V usage is TRBV6-2 or TRBV6-3 and J usage is TRBJ2-7; 7 bases fit TRBD2. The J segment lost 3 bases and the V segment lost 4 bases, leaving 3 bases of the junction unmatched. This CDR3 has 13 residues. Germline CDR1 MNHEY, CDR2 SVGEGT. This CDR3 reads CASSFAGVYEQYF. CDR3 bases: TGTGCCAGCAGTTTTGCGGGGGTCTACGAGCAGTACTTC.

The sample holds one count of this clone. The genes are TRBV7-3 and TRBJ1-2; 7 bases line up with TRBD1. V shed 5 bases, J shed 8 bases, and the junction held 11 bases outside the gene matches. The germline V gene encodes CDR1 SGHTA and CDR2 FQGTGA. This CDR3 has 14 residues. CDR3 nucleotide sequence: TGTGCCAGCAGCCCCGGCGGGACAGCCAGAGGCTACACCTTC. Translated, it gives CASSPGGTARGYTF. Based on the CDR3 plus reference TRBV7-3 and TRBJ1-2, the full variable domain is GAGVSQTPSNKVTEKGKYVELRCDPISGHTALYWYRQSLGQGPEFLIYFQGTGAADDSGLPNDRFFAVRPEGSVSTLKIQRTERGDSAVYLCASSPGGTARGYTFGSGTRLTVV.